These T cell receptor beta chains were read from a single sample in a study of PD-L1 blockade in urothelial cancer. Some clones are missing from TCRdb's copy, which holds only in-frame ones; the method was immunoSEQ multiplex PCR. The table lists 35,000 to 55,000 clones, 83% of them singletons. Sample: PBMCs, taken around atezolizumab (anti-PD-L1) treatment. All receptors derive from a man aged 60-69 years with urothelial cancer. Both conserved end residues are part of each CDR3. D genes are given only for firm matches. A row's size may be missing; if present it is once, few, many or a size class.

D	J	size	V	CDR3	DNA
TRBD2	TRBJ2-7	-	TRBV28	CASISQAAGGIKTSYEQYF	TGTGCCAGCATTTCACAGGCGGCGGGGGGCATTAAAACCTCCTACGAGCAGTACTTC
-	TRBJ1-2	-	TRBV19	CARNRVPVSNYGYTF	TGTGCCAGAAACAGGGTCCCGGTTAGCAACTATGGCTACACCTTC
-	TRBJ2-7	-	TRBV7-6	CASSLEGDWGQSEQYF	TGTGCCAGCAGCTTAGAAGGGGATTGGGGACAATCGGAGCAGTACTTC
TRBD1	TRBJ2-7	-	TRBV6-5	CASERPGQGAHEQYF	TGTGCCAGTGAGAGACCGGGACAGGGGGCTCACGAGCAGTACTTC
-	TRBJ2-7	-	TRBV28	CASSPIDSGAAYEQYF	TGTGCCAGCAGTCCTATTGACTCGGGTGCGGCCTACGAGCAGTACTTC
-	TRBJ2-1	-	TRBV7-2	CASSLEVAGQQQFF	TGTGCCAGCAGCTTAGAGGTGGCGGGTCAGCAGCAGTTCTTC
-	TRBJ2-3	-	TRBV18	CASSPWESTDTQYF	TGTGCCAGCTCACCATGGGAGAGCACAGATACGCAGTATTTT
TRBD1	TRBJ1-3	-	TRBV28	CASRSQGVSGNTIYF	TGTGCCAGCAGGTCCCAGGGGGTCTCTGGAAACACCATATATTTT
-	TRBJ2-3	once	TRBV29-1	CSVTRTYTQYF	TGCAGCGTTACTAGGACGTATACGCAGTATTTT
TRBD1	TRBJ1-3	-	TRBV5-1	CASSLPGQGSAGNTIYF	TGCGCCAGCAGCTTGCCGGGACAGGGTTCAGCTGGAAACACCATATATTTT
TRBD2	TRBJ2-7	-	TRBV5-6	CASSWASGGLYEQYF	TGTGCCAGCAGCTGGGCTAGCGGGGGCCTCTACGAGCAGTACTTC
TRBD2	TRBJ2-7	-	TRBV4-2	CASSHDLSGGPVGVDEQYF	TGTGCCAGCAGCCATGATCTTAGCGGGGGGCCGGTCGGGGTCGACGAGCAGTACTTC
-	TRBJ2-1	-	TRBV7-3	CASSLNPNNEQFF	TGTGCCAGCAGCTTAAACCCTAACAATGAGCAGTTCTTC
TRBD2	TRBJ2-3	-	TRBV5-1	CASSPKTSGGALPQYF	TGCGCCAGCAGCCCCAAGACTAGCGGGGGGGCCCTTCCCCAGTATTTT
TRBD1	TRBJ2-7	-	TRBV5-6	CASSRGKRGRGSYEQYF	TGTGCCAGCAGCCGAGGCAAAAGGGGGCGCGGCTCCTACGAGCAGTACTTC
-	TRBJ2-7	-	TRBV19	CASSINQATGLEQYF	TGTGCCAGTAGTATAAATCAGGCGACAGGTCTGGAGCAGTACTTC
TRBD1	TRBJ2-7	-	TRBV6-6	CASRTRDRGIYEQYF	TGTGCCAGCAGGACCCGGGACAGGGGGATCTACGAGCAGTACTTC
TRBD1	TRBJ2-3	-	TRBV25-1	CASKPGQESTDTQYF	TGTGCCAGCAAACCGGGACAGGAGAGCACAGATACGCAGTATTTT
-	TRBJ1-3	-	TRBV6-6	CASILSGTIYF	TGTGCCAGCATCCTCTCCGGCACCATATATTTT
-	TRBJ1-3	-	TRBV4-1	CASSQEEGIPSGNTIYF	TGCGCCAGCAGCCAAGAAGAGGGTATACCCTCTGGAAACACCATATATTTT
-	TRBJ2-7	-	TRBV11-2	CASSLDHPHSYEQYF	TGTGCCAGCAGCTTAGATCACCCACATTCCTACGAGCAGTACTTC
TRBD1	TRBJ1-5	-	TRBV10-1	CASTARDREKSEPQHF	TGCGCCAGCACTGCCCGGGACAGGGAAAAGTCGGAGCCCCAGCATTTT
-	TRBJ2-2	-	TRBV7-9	CASSSFVYQAGELFF	TGTGCCAGCAGCTCATTTGTCTATCAGGCCGGGGAGCTGTTTTTT
-	TRBJ2-7	-	TRBV2	CASSPPTGYEQYF	TGTGCCAGCAGCCCCCCCACAGGGTACGAGCAGTACTTC
TRBD1	TRBJ1-2	-	TRBV15	CATSSDSTGGFIGYTF	TGTGCCACCAGCAGCGACTCGACAGGGGGCTTTATCGGCTACACCTTC